Presented here are 21 T cell receptor beta chains from one specimen sequenced in a study of T cell repertoires in cytomegalovirus infection. These receptors' targets are unknown. TCRdb re-analysed the reads in MiXCR, keeping a single row per CDR3 protein. Among about a million distinct CDR3 sequences, 25% to 40% were seen once, and the ten largest hold 10% to 15%. The material was cultured CD8+ T cells from PBMCs, obtained from culture after CMV antigen stimulation. The source is a human donor in good health (CMV status not recorded). Some clones in this sample may be carry-over from other donors' samples.

A single count supports this clonotype. The rearrangement links TRBV11-2 to TRBJ2-5; 8 positions match TRBD2. This CDR3 is 15 amino acids long. Germline V gene data show CDR1 as SGHAT and CDR2 as FQNNGV. After removal of 1 base from V and 4 bases from J, the junction contained 5 bases not matched to a gene. CDR3 sequence: CASSLGGGTIETQYF. CDR3 nucleotide sequence: TGTGCCAGCAGCTTAGGCGGGGGGACCATAGAGACCCAGTACTTC.

The CDR3 is CASSSLGYSQPQHF. The DNA of the CDR3 is TGTGCCAGCAGTTCCCTGGGCTATAGTCAGCCCCAGCATTTT. This chain connects TRBV27 to TRBJ1-5; D gene unclear. The CDR3 is 14 residues long. V lost 4 bases to trimming and J lost 6 bases, with 13 bases between them. Germline-derived CDR1 and CDR2 are MNHEY and SMNVEV (reference sequence).

Concerning this clonotype itself: This may arise from a read error, as a much more abundant clone is one base away. The CDR3 DNA reads TGTGCCAGCAGCGTAGACTATGAGCAGTTCTTC. Translation gives CASSVDYEQFF. The chain links TRBV9 to TRBJ2-1; D is unresolved. Trimming removed 0 bases at V and 8 bases at J, with 3 bases between. This CDR3 has 11 amino acids. The V gene's germline CDR1 is SGDLS and CDR2 YYNGEE.

This clonotype was counted a few times. This sequence joins TRBV5-6 and TRBJ2-4, with D perhaps TRBD2 (5 bases). Germline loops: CDR1 SGHDT, CDR2 YYEEEE. The CDR3 loop spans 13 amino acids. Trimming pared 0 bases from V and 9 bases from J, leaving 10 bases between. CDR3 nucleotide sequence: TGTGCCAGCAGCTTGGGGACCGGAGGCATTCAGTACTTC. It translates to CASSLGTGGIQYF.

The rearrangement links TRBV10-3 to TRBJ2-2; perhaps TRBD1 as D (6 bases). This CDR3 is built from 15 residues. Trimming pared 6 bases from V and 5 bases from J, leaving 16 bases between. The germline CDR1 and CDR2 sequences are ENHRY and SYGVKD. In nucleotides, the CDR3 is TGTGCCATCAGGACCGGGACAAGGGAAACCGGGGAGCTGTTTTTT. This codes for CAIRTGTRETGELFF.

The CDR3 region is CSAKGGKLFF. CDR3 coding DNA: TGCAGTGCGAAAGGAGGGAAACTGTTTTTT. The chain couples TRBV20-1 to TRBJ1-4; D ambiguous. The V end lost 6 bases, the J end lost 11 bases, and 10 bases lay between the germline ends. Looked up from germline, CDR1 is DFQATT and CDR2 is SNEGSKA (reference sequence). The CDR3 is 10 amino acids.

The table lists this clonotype with a few counts. V and J are TRBV6-1 and TRBJ2-1; TRBD2 might be the D (6 bases). Germline V gene data show CDR1 as MNHNS and CDR2 as SASEGT. V was clipped by 3 bases and J by 8 bases, with 14 bases between them. The CDR3 is 14 amino acids. The CDR3 DNA is TGTGCCAGCAGTGAGGCAGGACTATGGGATGAGCAGTTCTTC. Its translation is CASSEAGLWDEQFF.

This clonotype was counted ten times or more. The CDR3 reads CASSSGGRNEQFF. The CDR3 DNA is TGTGCCAGCAGTTCAGGGGGGCGCAATGAGCAGTTCTTC. The V call is TRBV7-9, the J call TRBJ2-1; D perhaps matches TRBD1 (7 bases). This CDR3 spans 13 amino acids. From germline, CDR1 is SEHNR and CDR2 FQNEAQ (reference sequence). V lost 6 bases and J lost 6, with 12 bases in between.

Turning to this clonotype: A clone one base away is much larger, so this may be a read error. V is TRBV11-1 and J is TRBJ2-1, with D possibly being TRBD1 (6 bases). Looked up from germline, CDR1 is SGHAT and CDR2 is FQDESV (reference sequence). The CDR3 length is 11 residues. The CDR3 is CANSAGVEQFF. The CDR3, as DNA: TGTGCCAACAGCGCAGGGGTCGAGCAGTTCTTC. Full variable domain (missing parts from reference TRBV11-1 and TRBJ2-1): EAEVAQSPRYKITEKSQAVAFWCDPISGHATLYWYRQILGQGPELLVQFQDESVVDDSQLPKDRFSAERLKGVDSTLKIQPAELGDSAMYLCANSAGVEQFFGPGTRLTVL.

This clonotype has a count of ten or more. This chain joins TRBV7-9 and TRBJ2-5; D remains unclear. Germline CDR1 and CDR2: SEHNR and FQNEAQ (reference sequence). Trimming removed 5 bases at V and 4 bases at J, with 11 bases between. This CDR3 is 13 amino acids long. The CDR3: CASSPEPRETQYF. In nucleotides, the CDR3 is TGTGCCAGCAGCCCCGAACCCCGAGAGACCCAGTACTTC.

The chain recombines TRBV2 with TRBJ2-3; no firm D call. The germline CDR1 and CDR2 sequences are SNHLY and FYNNEI. V lost 2 bases and J lost 4, with 10 bases in between. The CDR3 sequence is 14 residues long. CDR3 loop: CASSEIQTSDTQYF. As DNA, the CDR3 is TGTGCCAGCAGTGAAATTCAGACCTCAGATACGCAGTATTTT. The full variable domain, its missing parts supplied by reference TRBV2 and TRBJ2-3, is EPEVTQTPSHQVTQMGQEVILRCVPISNHLYFYWYRQILGQKVEFLVSFYNNEISEKSEIFDDQFSVERPDGSNFTLKIRSTKLEDSAMYFCASSEIQTSDTQYFGPGTRLTVL.

The chain has TRBV7-6 and TRBJ2-3; D remains unclear. Germline CDR1 and CDR2: SGHVS and FNYEAQ. The V end was cut by 0 bases, the J end by 4 bases, with 11 bases between. The CDR3 runs to 15 residues. The CDR3 bases are TGTGCCAGCAGCTTAGCGCAGCTATTCCCAGATACGCAGTATTTT. Translation gives CASSLAQLFPDTQYF.

CDR3 DNA sequence: TGTGCCAGCAGTTTAGAAAGGGATGTCGTCACAGATACGCAGTATTTT. It translates to CASSLERDVVTDTQYF. V is TRBV12-3 or TRBV12-4 and J is TRBJ2-3; D is ambiguous. This CDR3 is 16 amino acids long. Trimming pared 1 base from V and 2 bases from J, leaving 13 bases between.

Many counts were recorded for this clonotype. The rearrangement joins TRBV12-3 or TRBV12-4 to TRBJ1-5; D is undetermined. Deletions cut 7 bases from V and 4 bases from J, with 14 bases between. This CDR3 spans 14 amino acids. CDR3 loop: CASTSGPINQPQHF. In DNA, the CDR3 is TGTGCCAGCACTTCCGGGCCGATAAATCAGCCCCAGCATTTT.

In this sample, this clonotype turned up a few times. J is TRBJ2-1 and V is TRBV5-6; 8 bases match TRBD2. Trimming cost V 4 bases and J 8 bases; bases outside gene matches: 11. The CDR3 covers 15 residues. Germline V gene data show CDR1 as SGHDT and CDR2 as YYEEEE. The CDR3: CASSLGSGGIYEQFF. In nucleotides, the CDR3 is TGTGCCAGCAGCCTGGGCAGCGGGGGTATCTATGAGCAGTTCTTC.

This chain joins TRBV24-1 and TRBJ1-2; D remains ambiguous. Per the germline V gene, CDR1 is KGHDR and CDR2 is SFDVKD. Deletions cut 7 bases from V and 6 bases from J, with 14 bases between. This CDR3 region has 13 residues. CDR3 DNA: TGTGCCACCAGCCATGACGATTCCAATGGCTACACCTTC. Translation gives CATSHDDSNGYTF.

The chain recombines TRBV28 with TRBJ2-7; a possible D gene is TRBD1 (5 bases). V was trimmed by 2 bases and J by 5 bases, leaving 16 bases between them. Per the germline V gene, CDR1 is MDHEN and CDR2 is SYDVKM. The CDR3 length is 15 residues. CDR3 sequence: CASSLGSGFSDEQYV. CDR3 coding DNA: TGTGCCAGCAGTTTAGGTTCAGGGTTCTCAGACGAGCAGTACGTC.

The CDR3 is CATSGERGKVHF. CDR3 coding DNA: TGTGCCACCAGCGGGGAGAGAGGGAAGGTGCATTTT. The rearrangement joins TRBV15 to TRBJ1-5; D is unclear. Germline lookup yields CDR1 LNHNV and CDR2 YYDKDF (reference sequence). Trimming removed 5 bases from V and 15 bases from J, with 17 bases in between. The CDR3 is made up of 12 amino acids.

The chain employs TRBV10-3 and TRBJ2-7; 9 bases line up with TRBD1. J gave up 1 base and V 2 bases, and 12 bases lay outside the gene matches. This CDR3 region has 18 residues. Per germline, CDR1 ENHRY and CDR2 SYGVKD. Here the CDR3 reads CAISEGVHRDRDSYEQYV. The CDR3 coding sequence is TGTGCCATCAGTGAGGGGGTGCACCGGGACAGGGATTCCTACGAGCAGTACGTC.

Only a few counts were recorded for this clonotype. V and J are TRBV29-1 and TRBJ2-7; 7 bases are shared with TRBD1. Germline CDR1 SQVTM, CDR2 ANQGSEA. The CDR3 length is 13 residues. The V and J ends lost 6 bases and 4 bases, in that order; junction bases with no gene match: 9. The CDR3 coding sequence is TGCAGCGTCCCCGGGACAGTACCTTACGAGCAGTACGTC. Translating it yields CSVPGTVPYEQYV.

With regard to this clonotype: The germline gene is not matched at one end of the junction; a read error may be the cause. The chain links TRBV7-2 to TRBJ2-3; 11 bases fit TRBD2. Germline CDR1 and CDR2: SGHTA and FQGNSA. CDR3 length: 15 amino acids. The CDR3 region has the DNA TGTGCCAGCAGCCTAGCGGGGGGAAGCGCAGATAAGCAGTATTTT. Encoded protein: CASSLAGGSADKQYF. Variable domain in full (rest from reference TRBV7-2 and TRBJ2-3): GAGVSQSPSNKVTEKGKDVELRCDPISGHTALYWYRQSLGQGLEFLIYFQGNSAPDKSGLPSDRFSAERTGGSVSTLTIQRTQQEDSAVYLCASSLAGGSADKQYFGPGTRLTVL.